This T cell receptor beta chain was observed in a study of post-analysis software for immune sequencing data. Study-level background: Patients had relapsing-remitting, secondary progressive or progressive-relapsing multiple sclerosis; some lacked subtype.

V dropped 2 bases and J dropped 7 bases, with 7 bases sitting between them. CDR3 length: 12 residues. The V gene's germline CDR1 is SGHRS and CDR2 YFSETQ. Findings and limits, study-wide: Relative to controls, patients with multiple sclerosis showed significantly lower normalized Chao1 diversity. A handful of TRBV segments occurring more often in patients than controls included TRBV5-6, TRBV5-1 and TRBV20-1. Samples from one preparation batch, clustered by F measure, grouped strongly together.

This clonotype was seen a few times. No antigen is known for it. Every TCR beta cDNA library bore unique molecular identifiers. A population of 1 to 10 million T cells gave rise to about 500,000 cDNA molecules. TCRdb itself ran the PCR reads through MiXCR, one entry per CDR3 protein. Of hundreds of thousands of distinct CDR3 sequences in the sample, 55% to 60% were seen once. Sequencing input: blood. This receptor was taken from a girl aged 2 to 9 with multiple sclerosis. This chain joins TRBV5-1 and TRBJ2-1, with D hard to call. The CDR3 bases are TGCGCCAGCAGCTTCGGCTGGAATGAGCAGTTCTTC. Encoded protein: CASSFGWNEQFF.